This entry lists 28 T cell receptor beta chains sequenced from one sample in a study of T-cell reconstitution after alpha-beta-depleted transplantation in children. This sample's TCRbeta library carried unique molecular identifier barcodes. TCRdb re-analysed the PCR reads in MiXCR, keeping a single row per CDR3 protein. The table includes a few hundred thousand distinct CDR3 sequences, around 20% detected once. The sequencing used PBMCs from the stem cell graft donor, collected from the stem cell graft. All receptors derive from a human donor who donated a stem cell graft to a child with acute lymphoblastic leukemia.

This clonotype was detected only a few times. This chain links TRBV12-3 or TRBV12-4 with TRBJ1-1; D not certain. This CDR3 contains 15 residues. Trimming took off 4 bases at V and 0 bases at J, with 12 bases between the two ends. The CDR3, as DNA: TGTGCCAGCAGTTCCGGACGGAGATTGAACACTGAAGCTTTCTTT. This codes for CASSSGRRLNTEAFF.

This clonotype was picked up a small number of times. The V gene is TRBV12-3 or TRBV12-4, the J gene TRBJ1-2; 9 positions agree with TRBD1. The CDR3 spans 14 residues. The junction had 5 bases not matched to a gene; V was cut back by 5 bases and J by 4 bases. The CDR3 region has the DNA TGTGCCAGCAGTCCGGGACAGGGACCCTATGGCTACACCTTC. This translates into CASSPGQGPYGYTF.

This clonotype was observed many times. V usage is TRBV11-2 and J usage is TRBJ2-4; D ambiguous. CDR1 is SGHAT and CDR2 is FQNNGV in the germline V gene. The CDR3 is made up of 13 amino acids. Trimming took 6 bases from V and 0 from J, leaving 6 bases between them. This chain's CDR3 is CASSSLAKNIQYF. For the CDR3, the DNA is TGTGCCAGCAGTTCGCTAGCCAAAAACATTCAGTACTTC. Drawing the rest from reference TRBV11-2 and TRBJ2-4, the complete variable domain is EAGVAQSPRYKIIEKRQSVAFWCNPISGHATLYWYQQILGQGPKLLIQFQNNGVVDDSQLPKDRFSAERLKGVDSTLKIQPAKLEDSAVYLCASSSLAKNIQYFGAGTRLSVL.

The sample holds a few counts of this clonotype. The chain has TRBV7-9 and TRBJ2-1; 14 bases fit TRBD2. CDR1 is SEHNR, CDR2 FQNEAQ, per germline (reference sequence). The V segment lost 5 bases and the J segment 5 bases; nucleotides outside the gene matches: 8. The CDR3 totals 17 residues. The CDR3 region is CASSAGTSGRWDNEQFF. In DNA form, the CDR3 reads TGTGCCAGCAGCGCCGGGACTAGCGGGAGATGGGACAATGAGCAGTTCTTC.

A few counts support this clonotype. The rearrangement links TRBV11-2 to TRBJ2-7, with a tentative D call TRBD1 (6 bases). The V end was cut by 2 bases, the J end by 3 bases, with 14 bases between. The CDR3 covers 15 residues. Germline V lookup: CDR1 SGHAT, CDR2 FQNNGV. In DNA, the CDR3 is TGTGCCAGCAGCTTAACAGGGAGACTGGACTACGAGCAGTACTTC. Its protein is CASSLTGRLDYEQYF. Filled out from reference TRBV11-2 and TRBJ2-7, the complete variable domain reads EAGVAQSPRYKIIEKRQSVAFWCNPISGHATLYWYQQILGQGPKLLIQFQNNGVVDDSQLPKDRFSAERLKGVDSTLKIQPAKLEDSAVYLCASSLTGRLDYEQYFGPGTRLTVT.

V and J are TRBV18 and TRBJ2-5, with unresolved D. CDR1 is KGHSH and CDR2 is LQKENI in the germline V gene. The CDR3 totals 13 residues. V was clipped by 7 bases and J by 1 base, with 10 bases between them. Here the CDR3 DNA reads TGTGCCAGCTGCAGAGGAACCCAAGAGACCCAGTACTTC. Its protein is CASCRGTQETQYF. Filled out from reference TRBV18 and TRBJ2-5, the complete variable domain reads NAGVMQNPRHLVRRRGQEARLRCSPMKGHSHVYWYRQLPEEGLKFMVYLQKENIIDESGMPKERFSAEFPKEGPSILRIQQVVRGDSAAYFCASCRGTQETQYFGPGTRLLVL.

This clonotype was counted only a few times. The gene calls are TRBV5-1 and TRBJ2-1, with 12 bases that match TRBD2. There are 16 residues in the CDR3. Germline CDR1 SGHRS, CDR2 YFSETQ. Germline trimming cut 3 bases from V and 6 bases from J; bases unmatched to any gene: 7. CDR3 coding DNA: TGCGCCAGCAGCTCTCCGGGACTAGCGGGTTTCAATGAGCAGTTCTTC. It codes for CASSSPGLAGFNEQFF.

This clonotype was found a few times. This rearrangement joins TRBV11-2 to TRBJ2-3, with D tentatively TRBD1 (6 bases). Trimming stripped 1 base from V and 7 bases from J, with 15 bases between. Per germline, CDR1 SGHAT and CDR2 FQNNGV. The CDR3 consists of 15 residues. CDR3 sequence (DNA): TGTGCCAGCAGCTTAGGGGGGCTAGGTCGTTATACGCAGTATTTT. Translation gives CASSLGGLGRYTQYF.

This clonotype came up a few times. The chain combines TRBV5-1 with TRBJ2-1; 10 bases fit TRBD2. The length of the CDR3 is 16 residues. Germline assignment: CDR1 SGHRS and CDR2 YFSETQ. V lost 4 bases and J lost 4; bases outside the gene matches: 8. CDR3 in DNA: TGCGCCAGCAGCCCCCCGACTAGCGGGCTATACAATGAGCAGTTCTTC. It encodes CASSPPTSGLYNEQFF.

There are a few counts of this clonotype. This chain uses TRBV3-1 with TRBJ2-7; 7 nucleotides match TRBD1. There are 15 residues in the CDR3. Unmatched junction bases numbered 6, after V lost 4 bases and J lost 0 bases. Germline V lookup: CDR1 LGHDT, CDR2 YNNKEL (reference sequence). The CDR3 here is CASSRRQGSSYEQYF. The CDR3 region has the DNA TGTGCCAGCAGCCGCCGACAGGGTTCCTCCTACGAGCAGTACTTC.

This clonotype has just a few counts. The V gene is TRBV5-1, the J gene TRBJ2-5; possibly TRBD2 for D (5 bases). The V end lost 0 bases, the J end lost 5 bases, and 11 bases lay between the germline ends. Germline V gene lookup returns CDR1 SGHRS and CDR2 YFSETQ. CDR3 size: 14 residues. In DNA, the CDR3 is TGCGCCAGCAGCTTGGTCGGGGTCTGGGAGACCCAGTACTTC. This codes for CASSLVGVWETQYF.

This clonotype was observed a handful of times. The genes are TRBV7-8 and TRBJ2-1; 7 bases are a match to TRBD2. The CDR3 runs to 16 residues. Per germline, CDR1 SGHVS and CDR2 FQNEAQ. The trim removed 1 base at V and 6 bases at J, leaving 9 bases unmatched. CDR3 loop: CASSLEVVSGPNEQFF. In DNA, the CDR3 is TGTGCCAGCAGCTTAGAGGTAGTTAGCGGGCCCAATGAGCAGTTCTTC.

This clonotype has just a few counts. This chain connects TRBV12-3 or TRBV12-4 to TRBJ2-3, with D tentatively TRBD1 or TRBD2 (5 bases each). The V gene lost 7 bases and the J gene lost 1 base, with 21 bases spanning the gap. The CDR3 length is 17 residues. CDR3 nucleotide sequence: TGTGCCAGCAATCCCGGGGTCGGGACCTTTGGCACAGATACGCAGTATTTT. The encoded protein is CASNPGVGTFGTDTQYF.

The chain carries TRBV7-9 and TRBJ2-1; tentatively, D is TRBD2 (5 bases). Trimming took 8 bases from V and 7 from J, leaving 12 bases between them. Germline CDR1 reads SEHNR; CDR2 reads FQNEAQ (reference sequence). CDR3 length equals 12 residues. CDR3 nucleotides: TGTGCCAGCTGGACTGACTTAAATGAGCAGTTCTTC. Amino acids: CASWTDLNEQFF.

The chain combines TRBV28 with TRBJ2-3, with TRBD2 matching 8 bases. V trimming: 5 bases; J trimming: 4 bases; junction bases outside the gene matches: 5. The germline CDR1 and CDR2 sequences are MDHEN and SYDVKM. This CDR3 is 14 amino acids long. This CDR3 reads CASSLPGGADTQYF. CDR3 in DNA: TGTGCCAGCAGTCTCCCGGGAGGGGCAGATACGCAGTATTTT.

CDR3 protein: CASSSYILDENEQFF. The CDR3 nucleotides are TGTGCCAGCAGCTCCTACATTCTAGATGAGAATGAGCAGTTCTTC. The rearrangement joins TRBV7-9 to TRBJ2-1; D is unresolved. Germline V gene sequence: CDR1 SEHNR, CDR2 FQNEAQ (reference sequence). This CDR3 spans 15 amino acids. Trimming took off 4 bases at V and 7 bases at J, with 17 bases between the two ends.

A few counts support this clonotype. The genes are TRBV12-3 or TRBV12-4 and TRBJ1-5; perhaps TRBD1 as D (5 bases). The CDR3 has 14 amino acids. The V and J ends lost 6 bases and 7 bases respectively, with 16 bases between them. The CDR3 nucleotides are TGTGCCAGCAGCTTCACTATACAGGTCCAGCCCCAGCATTTT. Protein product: CASSFTIQVQPQHF.

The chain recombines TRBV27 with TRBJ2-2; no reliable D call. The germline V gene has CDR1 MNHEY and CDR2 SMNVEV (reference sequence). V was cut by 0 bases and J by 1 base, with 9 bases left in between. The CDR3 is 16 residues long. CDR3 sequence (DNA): TGTGCCAGCAGTTTATCAGCAGGCCAGAACACCGGGGAGCTGTTTTTT. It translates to CASSLSAGQNTGELFF.

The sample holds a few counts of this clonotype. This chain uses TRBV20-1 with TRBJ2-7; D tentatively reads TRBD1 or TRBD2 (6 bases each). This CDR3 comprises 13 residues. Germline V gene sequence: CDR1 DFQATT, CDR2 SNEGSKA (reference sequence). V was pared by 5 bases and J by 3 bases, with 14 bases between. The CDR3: CSAASEGGYEQYF. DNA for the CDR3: TGCAGTGCTGCCTCTGAGGGGGGCTACGAGCAGTACTTC.

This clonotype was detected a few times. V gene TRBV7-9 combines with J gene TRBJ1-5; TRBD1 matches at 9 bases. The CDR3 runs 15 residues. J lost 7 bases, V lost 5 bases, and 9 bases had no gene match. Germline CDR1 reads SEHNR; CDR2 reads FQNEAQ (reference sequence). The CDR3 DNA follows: TGTGCCAGCAGCCATGGACAGGGGCGGTTGCAGCCCCAGCATTTT. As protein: CASSHGQGRLQPQHF.

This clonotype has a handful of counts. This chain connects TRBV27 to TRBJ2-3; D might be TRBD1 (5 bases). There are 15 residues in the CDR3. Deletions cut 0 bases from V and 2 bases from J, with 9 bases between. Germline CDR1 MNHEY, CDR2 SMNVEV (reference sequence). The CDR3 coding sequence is TGTGCCAGCAGTTTATCGAGTGGGGCCACAGATACGCAGTATTTT. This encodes CASSLSSGATDTQYF.

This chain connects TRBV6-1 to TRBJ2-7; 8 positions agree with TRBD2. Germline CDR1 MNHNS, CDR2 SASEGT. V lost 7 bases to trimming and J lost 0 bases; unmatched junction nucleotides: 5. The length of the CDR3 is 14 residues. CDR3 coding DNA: TGTGCCAGCACCCTCGGGGGGGGCTCCTACGAGCAGTACTTC. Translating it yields CASTLGGGSYEQYF.

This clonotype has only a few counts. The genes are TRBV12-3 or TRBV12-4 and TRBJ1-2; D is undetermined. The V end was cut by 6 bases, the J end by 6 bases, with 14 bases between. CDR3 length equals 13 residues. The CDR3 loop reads CASSLSSIHGYTF. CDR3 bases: TGTGCCAGCAGCCTGTCCAGCATCCATGGCTACACCTTC.

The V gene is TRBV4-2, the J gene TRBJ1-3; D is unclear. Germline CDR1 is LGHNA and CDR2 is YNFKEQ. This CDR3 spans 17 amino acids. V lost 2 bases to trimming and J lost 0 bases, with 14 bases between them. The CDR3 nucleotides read TGTGCCAGCAGCCAACTTAACGAAGTCGCCTCTGGAAACACCATATATTTT. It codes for CASSQLNEVASGNTIYF.

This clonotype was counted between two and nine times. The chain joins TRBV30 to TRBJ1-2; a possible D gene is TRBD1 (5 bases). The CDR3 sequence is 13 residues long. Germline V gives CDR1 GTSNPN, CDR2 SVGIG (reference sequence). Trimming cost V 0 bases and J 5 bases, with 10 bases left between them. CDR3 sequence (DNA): TGTGCCTGGAGTGTACGGGACGGTTATGGCTACACCTTC. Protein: CAWSVRDGYGYTF. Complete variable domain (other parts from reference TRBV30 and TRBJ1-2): SQTIHQWPATLVQPVGSPLSLECTVEGTSNPNLYWYRQAAGRGLQLLFYSVGIGQISSEVPQNLSASRPQDRQFILSSKKLLLSDSGFYLCAWSVRDGYGYTFGSGTRLTVV.

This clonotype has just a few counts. The CDR3 DNA reads as TGCGCCACCCCGGGACTAGCGGGAGCGAACACCGGGGAGCTGTTTTTT. This translates into CATPGLAGANTGELFF. This chain connects TRBV5-1 to TRBJ2-2, with 14 bases fitting TRBD2. J gave up 0 bases and V 9 bases, and 4 bases lay outside the gene matches. The CDR3 consists of 16 residues. Germline V gene sequence: CDR1 SGHRS, CDR2 YFSETQ.

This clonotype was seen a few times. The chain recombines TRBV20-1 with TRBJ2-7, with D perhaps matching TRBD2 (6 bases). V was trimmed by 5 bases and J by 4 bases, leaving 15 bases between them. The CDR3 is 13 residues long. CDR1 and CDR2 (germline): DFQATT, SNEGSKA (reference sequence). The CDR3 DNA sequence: TGCAGTGCTCCCCTCTCGGGAGAATACGAGCAGTACTTC. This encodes CSAPLSGEYEQYF.

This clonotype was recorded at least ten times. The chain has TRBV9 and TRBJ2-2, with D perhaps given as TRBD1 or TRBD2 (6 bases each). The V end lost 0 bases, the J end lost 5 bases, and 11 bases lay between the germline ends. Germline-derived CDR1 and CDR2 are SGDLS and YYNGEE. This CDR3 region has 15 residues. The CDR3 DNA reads TGTGCCAGCAGCGTAGGGGGGGCTATTACCGGGGAGCTGTTTTTT. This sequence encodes CASSVGGAITGELFF.